This TCR beta chain was identified in a study of cytomegalovirus exposure and HLA in healthy donors (dated by TCRdb to 2015 to 2018). For the wider study: An earlier analysis of approximately 640 of the donors reported roughly 300 Gb of sequence data and 117 million unique TCR beta sequences from 150 million to 200 million T cells. About 300 gigabases of sequencing data and 70 million to 85 million unique TCR sequences were included in an early release covering roughly 700 HLA-typed donors. Among the roughly 430 genotyped donors, more than 70% belonged to the genetic ancestry cluster associated with self-reported Caucasian donors. The aim of the study was to test whether cataloging public T cell receptors could identify signatures of past pathogen exposure. The study used immunosequencing to profile the T cell repertoires of 666 subjects and linked those repertoires to cytomegalovirus serostatus. A separate validation cohort of about 110 different subjects was used in addition to the approximately 610-subject first cohort. The study combined high-throughput TCR immunosequencing, statistical association of individual TCRs with disease status, and machine learning to predict cytomegalovirus infection status. To study patterns of TCR occurrence, a later analysis re-analyzed previously published TCR beta repertoires from just over 650 donors and added high-resolution HLA genotyping. The later analysis used no new phenotypic data to find candidate immune exposures, relying instead on TCR beta sequences and their occurrence across donors. An earlier analysis of around 640 of the donors used high-throughput TCR beta sequencing to judge whether each TCR beta V gene segment behaved as functional or pseudogenic. Donor age, sex, ethnicity and CMV serostatus were compiled alongside the repertoire data. A later genetic analysis used genome-wide SNP genotypes for 398 of the 666 donors, treating that subset as a discovery cohort. All discovery cohort repertoires had been generated on a single sequencing platform. HLA typing covered class I and class II loci at four-digit resolution. Typing coverage differed by locus: A, B, C, DRB1 and DQB1 were typed in roughly 620-630 donors, DQA1 in 522, DPA1 in 600 to 610, and DPB1 in just under 490. Several DR-DQ haplotypes were treated as single units for association and clustering because of strong linkage in the cohort. Across some 400 genotyped donors of the cohort, an average of approximately 200,000 unique TCR beta nucleotide sequences per donor were sequenced, and approximately 17% of those sequences were non-productive.

Libraries were constructed by the immunoSEQ multiplex PCR assay. A mixture of 60 forward primers for TCR Vbeta segments and 13 reverse primers for TCR Jbeta segments was used in the multiplex PCR. A multiplex PCR assay on genomic DNA amplified the CDR3 region of rearranged TCR beta genes. Amplified TCR beta libraries were sequenced as 87-base-pair reads on the Illumina HiSeq System. In the source study's methods: A later analysis tallied around 80 million unique TCR beta chains across the 640 or so repertoires, and about 10 million of those chains were shared by two or more donors. Raw reads were error-corrected and collapsed into unique sequences with a nearest-neighbor algorithm that merged closely related sequences to remove PCR and sequencing errors. To assign V, D and J gene segments, CDR3 sequences were aligned to IMGT reference sequences. For a sequence to be retained, a match of at least six nucleotides to both a V gene segment and a J gene segment was required. A rearrangement was called productive if the CDR3 had no stop codons and remained in frame with V and J, and every other rearrangement was called non-productive. CDR3 was defined according to IMGT convention as the region running from the second conserved V-encoded cysteine to the conserved J-encoded phenylalanine. In an earlier analysis of more than 550 of the donors, sequences lacking an unambiguous match to a single V gene segment were excluded. In an earlier analysis of approximately 560 of the donors, a V segment was called functional when productive rearrangements were above 56.7%, and segregating when the standard deviation between donors exceeded 5%. A statistical classification framework was built for diagnosing cytomegalovirus status from the catalog of TCR beta chain sequences. In a later analysis, TCR nucleotide sequences were compared against IMGT/GENE-DB human TR gene sequences so that V and J genes could be assigned. The TCRdist pipeline was used in a later analysis to assign CDR3 sequences and most-parsimonious VDJ recombination scenarios. In a later analysis, each TCR beta chain was defined by its CDR3 amino acid sequence together with its V-gene family, and reads lacking a unique V-gene family were excluded. In a later analysis, around 650 highly shared, low-generation-probability nucleotide sequences were removed to address suspected cross-contamination and a sequencing artifact. In a later analysis, a clonal expansion index for each public chain was calculated from normalized within-repertoire ranks of inferred template counts. Generation probabilities in a later analysis came from a VDJ recombination model fitted to out-of-frame rearrangements, and those results were checked against IGoR. Hypergeometric tests were used in a later analysis to score TCR-TCR, TCR-HLA and TCR-CMV co-occurrence, with a repertoire-size bias correction applied to the TCR pairs. To estimate false discovery rates, a later analysis permuted the HLA or CMV assignments 20 times. A later analysis grouped co-occurring TCRs with DBSCAN, adding TCRdist sequence similarity when clustering within HLA-allele-positive subsets. Co-occurrence clustering excluded repertoires with fewer than 30,000 or more than 120,000 public chains, plus five with anomalous nucleotide sharing. Imported from immuneACCESS, the table was reduced by TCRdb to in-frame sequences with V and J called. These copies leave out some clones; in studies compared against another copy, an unresolved V gene accounts for under half, and the cause of the remainder is not known. Clone size and the V and J calls come from that table; the DNA yielded D and trimming. Within this sample are under 150,000 clones, with about 80% of them counted one time only. The top ten clonotypes cover roughly 1.2% of the sample.

As to this clone: No antigen is known for it. Nothing much larger sits one base from this clone, and base qualities are not available.

Points the paper makes about the study in general: Immune exposure information for the cohort was limited to CMV serostatus. A later analysis reported that several top co-occurrence clusters appeared linked to parvovirus B19, influenza, CMV and Epstein-Barr virus. Correlated functional status among segregating V segments might be attributable to linkage disequilibrium, but an unknown experimental factor could not be ruled out. Specific HLA alleles were associated with 15,000 to 20,000 TCR beta sequences at a false discovery rate of 0.05 in a later analysis. The sequencing pipeline was judged likely to have produced a cluster of highly shared sequence variants as a technical artifact. A later analysis found that HLA-associated TCR beta chains were more clonally expanded and had lower generation probabilities than equally common non-associated chains. While some public TCRs were present in many individuals, most TCR sequences turned up only very rarely across donors. The classifier was reported to diagnose cytomegalovirus status with high specificity and sensitivity in both the original cohort and the validation cohort. Presence/absence analyses assumed roughly uniform sequencing depth across donors, an assumption that may not hold. When HLA alleles, especially DR and DQ, strongly co-occurred, attributing TCR associations to individual alleles was difficult. This cohort had only TCR beta chains sequenced, and the lack of alpha or paired-chain data limited which features could be detected. In an earlier analysis of roughly 500 of the donors, most TCR beta V segments appeared in productive rearrangements about 90% or about 30% of the time, broadly matching IMGT annotations. Compared with the roughly 670-donor mean, donors in an Asian-associated ancestry cluster had fewer N-insertions in productive TCRs, according to a later genetic analysis. A further reported finding was that TCR beta sequences accurately predicted the HLA-A and HLA-B alleles for most subjects in the first cohort. Roughly 17 rarely observed V segments, including chromosome 9 orphons, were excluded from the earlier analysis of a few hundred of the donors because counts were too low. It was suggested by the authors that the approach could potentially be generalized to other disease states and immunological phenotypes. HLA typing was unavailable for some donors at each locus, so association tests used only the typed subset. In a later analysis, TCR association rates were found to vary across HLA loci, with the most associated TCRs seen for DRB1 alleles and the fewest for HLA-C alleles. An association between a missense DCLRE1C variant and V-gene and J-gene trimming of TCR beta chains was found in a later genetic analysis and replicated in an independent cohort. A few of the identified cytomegalovirus-associated TCR beta chains were confirmed in vitro to be specific for cytomegalovirus antigens. The study listed 164 TCR beta chains as associated with cytomegalovirus. In a later analysis, most CMV-associated TCR beta chains were found to appear HLA-restricted, with HLA associations seemingly driven largely by CMV exposure. The 87-base-pair reads could not distinguish some IMGT-functional V segments, including TRBV6-2 and TRBV6-3, so those segments were excluded.

In total, approximately 610 healthy bone marrow donors made up the cohort. Cohort members were all nominally healthy when sampled, although unrecorded immune exposures were likely present. The donor was CMV seronegative and belonged to the group of 350 to 400 seronegative cohort members. Every donor gave a peripheral blood sample, and the peripheral blood mononuclear cells from that sample were used for TCR beta sequencing. The Qiagen DNeasy Blood Extraction Kit was used to extract genomic DNA from the blood cell samples. The CDR3 runs 16 residues from the cysteine to the phenylalanine. Only the CDR3 portion is preserved as DNA: 48 bases, with reading frame beginning at the first base. Relative to germline, V is missing 4 bases and J is missing 5 bases, with 9 bases of the junction outside any gene match. The germline V gene provides CDR1 SGHRS and CDR2 YFSETQ.

This TCR derives from a girl aged 2-15 years in good health and CMV-seronegative. This receptor chain uses TRBV5-1 and TRBJ2-5, and 12 bases in between align with TRBD2. Input material: PBMCs. CDR3 protein: CASSPGLAGSVETQYF. Here is the DNA: TGCGCCAGCAGCCCCGGACTAGCGGGATCTGTTGAGACCCAGTACTTC.